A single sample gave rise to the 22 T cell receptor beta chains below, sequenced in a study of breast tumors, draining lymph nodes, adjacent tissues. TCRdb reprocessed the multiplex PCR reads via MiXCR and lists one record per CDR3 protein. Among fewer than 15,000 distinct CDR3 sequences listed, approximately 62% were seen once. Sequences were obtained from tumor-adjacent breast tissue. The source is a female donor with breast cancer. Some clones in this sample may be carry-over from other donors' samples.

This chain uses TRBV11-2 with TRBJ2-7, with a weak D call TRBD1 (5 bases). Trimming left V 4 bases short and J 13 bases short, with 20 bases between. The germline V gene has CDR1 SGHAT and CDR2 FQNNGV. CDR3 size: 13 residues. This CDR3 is CASSSPDNNLRYF. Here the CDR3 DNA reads TGTGCCAGCAGCTCCCCGGACAATAACTTACGTTACTTC. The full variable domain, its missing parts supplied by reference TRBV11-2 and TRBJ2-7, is EAGVAQSPRYKIIEKRQSVAFWCNPISGHATLYWYQQILGQGPKLLIQFQNNGVVDDSQLPKDRFSAERLKGVDSTLKIQPAKLEDSAVYLCASSSPDNNLRYFGPGTRLTVT.

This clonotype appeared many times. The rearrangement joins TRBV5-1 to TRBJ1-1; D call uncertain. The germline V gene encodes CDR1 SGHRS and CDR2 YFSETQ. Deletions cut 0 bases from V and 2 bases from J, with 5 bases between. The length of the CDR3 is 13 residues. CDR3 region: CASSLVINTEAFF. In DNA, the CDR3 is TGCGCCAGCAGCTTGGTTATTAACACTGAAGCTTTCTTT.

CDR3 loop: CASSHHLGLVPLGQYF. The CDR3 DNA reads as TGCGCCAGCAGCCACCACCTGGGACTAGTTCCCCTGGGGCAGTATTTT. The chain carries TRBV5-1 and TRBJ2-3; 8 bases fit TRBD2. CDR1 and CDR2 from the germline V gene are SGHRS and YFSETQ. This CDR3 is 16 amino acids long. J was trimmed by 11 bases and V by 4 bases; bases with no gene match: 18.

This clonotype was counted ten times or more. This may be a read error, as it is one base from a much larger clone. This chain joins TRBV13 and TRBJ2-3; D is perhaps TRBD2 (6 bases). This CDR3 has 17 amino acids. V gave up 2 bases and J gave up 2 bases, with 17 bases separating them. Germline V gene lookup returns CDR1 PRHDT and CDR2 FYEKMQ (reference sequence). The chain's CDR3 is CASSLRLAGGVTDTQYF. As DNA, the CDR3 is TGTGCCAGCAGCTTACGCCTCGCGGGCGGGGTCACAGATACGCAGTATTTT.

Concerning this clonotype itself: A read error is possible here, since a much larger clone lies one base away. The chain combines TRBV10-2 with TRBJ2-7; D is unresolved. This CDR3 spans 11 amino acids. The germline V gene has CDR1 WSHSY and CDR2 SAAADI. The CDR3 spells CARSDGYEQYF. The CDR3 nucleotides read TGCGCCAGAAGTGATGGGTACGAGCAGTACTTC.

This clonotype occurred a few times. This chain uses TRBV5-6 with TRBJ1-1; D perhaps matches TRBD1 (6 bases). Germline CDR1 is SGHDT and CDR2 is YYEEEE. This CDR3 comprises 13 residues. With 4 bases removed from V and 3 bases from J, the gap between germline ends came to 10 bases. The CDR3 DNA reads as TGTGCCAGCAGCCGGGGGGCGGACACTGAAGCTTTCTTT. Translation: CASSRGADTEAFF.

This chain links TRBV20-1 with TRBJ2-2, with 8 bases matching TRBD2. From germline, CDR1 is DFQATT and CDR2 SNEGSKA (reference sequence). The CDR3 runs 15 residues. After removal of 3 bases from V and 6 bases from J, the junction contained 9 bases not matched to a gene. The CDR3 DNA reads TGCAGTGCTAGGTCGAGCGGGAGTACCCCCGGGGAGCTGTTTTTT. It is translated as CSARSSGSTPGELFF.

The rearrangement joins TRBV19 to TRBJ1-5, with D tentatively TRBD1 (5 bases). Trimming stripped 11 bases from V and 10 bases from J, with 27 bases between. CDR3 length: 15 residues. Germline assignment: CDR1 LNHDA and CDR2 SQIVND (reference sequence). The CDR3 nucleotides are TGTGCCTGCAGAGTCTGGGGGAAGGATTCGATCCCCCAGCATTTT. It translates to CACRVWGKDSIPQHF. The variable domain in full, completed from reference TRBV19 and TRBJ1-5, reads DGGITQSPKYLFRKEGQNVTLSCEQNLNHDAMYWYRQDPGQGLRLIYYSQIVNDFQKGDIAEGYSVSREKKESFPLTVTSAQKNPTAFYLCACRVWGKDSIPQHFGDGTRLSIL.

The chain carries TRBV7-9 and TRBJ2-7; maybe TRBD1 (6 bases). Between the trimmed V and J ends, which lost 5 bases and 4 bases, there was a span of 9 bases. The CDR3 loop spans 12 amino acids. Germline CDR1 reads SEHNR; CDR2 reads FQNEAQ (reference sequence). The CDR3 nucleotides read TGTGCCAGCAGCCTAGGACAGTACGAGCAGTACTTC. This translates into CASSLGQYEQYF.

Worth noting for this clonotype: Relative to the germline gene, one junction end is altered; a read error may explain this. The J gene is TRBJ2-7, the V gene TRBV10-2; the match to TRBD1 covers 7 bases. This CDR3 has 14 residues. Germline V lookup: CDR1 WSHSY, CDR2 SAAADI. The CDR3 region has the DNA TGCGCCAGCACCGGGACAGTAGGGGGATACGGGCAGTACTTC. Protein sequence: CASTGTVGGYGQYF.

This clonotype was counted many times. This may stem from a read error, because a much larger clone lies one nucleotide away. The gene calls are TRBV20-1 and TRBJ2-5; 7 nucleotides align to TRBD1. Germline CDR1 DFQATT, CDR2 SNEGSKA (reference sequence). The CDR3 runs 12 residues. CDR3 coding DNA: TGCAGTGCTAATAGGGGGCTTGAGACCCCGTACTTC. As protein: CSANRGLETPYF.

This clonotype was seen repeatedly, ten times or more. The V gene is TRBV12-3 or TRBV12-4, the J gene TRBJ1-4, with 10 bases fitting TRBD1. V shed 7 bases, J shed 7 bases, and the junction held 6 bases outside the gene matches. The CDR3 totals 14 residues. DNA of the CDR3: TGTGCCAGCACCGGGACAGGGGATCGTGAAAAACTGTTTTTT. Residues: CASTGTGDREKLFF.

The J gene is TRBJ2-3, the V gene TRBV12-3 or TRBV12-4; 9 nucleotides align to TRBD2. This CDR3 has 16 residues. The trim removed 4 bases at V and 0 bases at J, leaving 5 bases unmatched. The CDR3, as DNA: TGTGCCAGCAGTTCAACTAGCGGGCTAAGCACAGATACGCAGTATTTT. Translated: CASSSTSGLSTDTQYF.

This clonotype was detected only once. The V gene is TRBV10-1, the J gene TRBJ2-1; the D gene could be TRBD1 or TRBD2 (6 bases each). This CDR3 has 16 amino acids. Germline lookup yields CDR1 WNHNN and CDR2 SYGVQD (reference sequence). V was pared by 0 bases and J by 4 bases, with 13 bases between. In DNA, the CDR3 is TGCGCCAGCAGTGAGTCGAGTCGGAGGGGGTACAATGAGCAGTTCTTC. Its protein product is CASSESSRRGYNEQFF.

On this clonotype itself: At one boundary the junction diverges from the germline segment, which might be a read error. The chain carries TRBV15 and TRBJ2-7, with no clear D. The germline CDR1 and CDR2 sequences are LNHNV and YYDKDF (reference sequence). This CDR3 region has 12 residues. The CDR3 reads CATSRGHYAQYF. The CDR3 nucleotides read TGTGCCACCAGCAGAGGACACTACGCGCAGTATTTC.

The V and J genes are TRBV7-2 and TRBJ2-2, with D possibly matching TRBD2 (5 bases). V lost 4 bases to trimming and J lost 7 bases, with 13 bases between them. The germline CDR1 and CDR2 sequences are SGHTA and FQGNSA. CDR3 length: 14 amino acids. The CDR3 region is CASSSVMAGGELFF. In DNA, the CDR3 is TGTGCCAGCAGCTCCGTAATGGCGGGCGGGGAGCTGTTTTTT.

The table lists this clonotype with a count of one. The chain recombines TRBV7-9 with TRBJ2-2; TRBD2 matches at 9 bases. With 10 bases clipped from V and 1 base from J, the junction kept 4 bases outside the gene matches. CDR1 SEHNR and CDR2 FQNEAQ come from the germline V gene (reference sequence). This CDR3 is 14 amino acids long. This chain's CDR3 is CAISGRKNTGELFF. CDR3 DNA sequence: TGTGCCATTAGCGGGAGAAAGAACACCGGGGAGCTGTTTTTT.

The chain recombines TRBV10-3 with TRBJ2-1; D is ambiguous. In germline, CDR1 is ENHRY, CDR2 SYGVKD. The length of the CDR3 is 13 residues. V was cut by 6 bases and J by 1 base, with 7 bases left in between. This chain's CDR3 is CAIRSDSYNEQFF. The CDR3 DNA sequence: TGTGCCATCAGAAGCGATTCCTACAATGAGCAGTTCTTC.

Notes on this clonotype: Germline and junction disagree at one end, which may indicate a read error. The CDR3: CHSSLGGYEQYF. For the CDR3, the DNA is TGCCACAGCAGCTTAGGAGGGTACGAGCAGTACTTC. The chain combines TRBV7-8 with TRBJ2-7; D is possibly TRBD2 (6 bases). The CDR3 consists of 12 residues. CDR1 is SGHVS and CDR2 is FQNEAQ in the germline V gene.

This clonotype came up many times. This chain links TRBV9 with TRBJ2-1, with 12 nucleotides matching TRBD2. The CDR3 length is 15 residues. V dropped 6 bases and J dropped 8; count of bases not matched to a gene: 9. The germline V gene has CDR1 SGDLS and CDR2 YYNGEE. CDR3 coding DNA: TGTGCCAGCACCAGACTAGCGGGAGCCATCGATGAGCAGTTCTTC. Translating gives CASTRLAGAIDEQFF.

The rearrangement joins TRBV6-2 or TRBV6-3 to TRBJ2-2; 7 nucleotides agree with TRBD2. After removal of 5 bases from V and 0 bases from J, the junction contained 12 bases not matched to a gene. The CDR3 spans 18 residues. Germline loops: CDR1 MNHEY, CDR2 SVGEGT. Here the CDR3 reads CASSLPDGRRSNTGELFF. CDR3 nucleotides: TGTGCCAGCAGTCTTCCCGACGGGAGGAGGTCGAACACCGGGGAGCTGTTTTTT.

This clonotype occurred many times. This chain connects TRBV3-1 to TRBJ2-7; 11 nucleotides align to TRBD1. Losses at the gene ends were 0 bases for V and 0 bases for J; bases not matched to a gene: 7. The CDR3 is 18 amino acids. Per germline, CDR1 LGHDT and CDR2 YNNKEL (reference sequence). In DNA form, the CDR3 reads TGTGCCAGCAGCCAAGACCCCGGGACAGGGGGACTCTCCTACGAGCAGTACTTC. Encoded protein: CASSQDPGTGGLSYEQYF.